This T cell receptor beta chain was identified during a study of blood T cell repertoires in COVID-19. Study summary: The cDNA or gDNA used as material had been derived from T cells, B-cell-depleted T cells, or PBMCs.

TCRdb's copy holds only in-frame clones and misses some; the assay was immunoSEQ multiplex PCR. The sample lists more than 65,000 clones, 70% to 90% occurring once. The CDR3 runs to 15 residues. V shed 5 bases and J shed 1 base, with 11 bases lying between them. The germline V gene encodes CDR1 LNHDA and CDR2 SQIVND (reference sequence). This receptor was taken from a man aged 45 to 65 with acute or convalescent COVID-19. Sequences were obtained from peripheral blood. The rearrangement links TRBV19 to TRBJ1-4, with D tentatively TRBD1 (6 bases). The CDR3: CASSAPRGTNEKLFF. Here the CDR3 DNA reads TGTGCCAGTAGTGCACCCAGGGGAACTAATGAAAAACTGTTTTTT.